One and the same sample provided the 10 T cell receptor beta chains below, sequenced in a study of cytomegalovirus exposure and HLA in healthy donors (dated by TCRdb to the late 2010s). The method was the immunoSEQ multiplex PCR assay. The multiplex PCR relied on a mix of 60 forward primers for TCR Vbeta segments and 13 reverse primers for TCR Jbeta segments. In its TCRdb copy, this immuneACCESS table keeps in-frame sequences only and misses some clones. Where compared with another copy, unresolved V genes explain less than half of these, and the others have no known cause. The sample table shows some 130,000 clones, and roughly 79% are seen once. The leading ten clones occupy approximately 3.1% of the sample. Source material: PBMCs. The receptors shown here come from a young man in good health and CMV-seronegative.

The rearrangement uses TRBV6-6 and TRBJ1-4; tentative D call: TRBD1 (5 bases). Trimming shortened V by 6 bases and J by 7 bases, and 12 bases separated the two germline ends. CDR1 and CDR2 (germline): MNHNY, SVGAGI (reference sequence). The CDR3 extends over 13 amino acids. The chain's CDR3 is CASSKGAREKLFF. The CDR3 DNA reads TGTGCCAGCAGCAAAGGGGCGCGTGAAAAACTGTTTTTT.

This clone was detected many times. This chain connects TRBV4-3 to TRBJ1-1, with D unresolved. The germline V and J ends were trimmed by 1 base and 2 bases, with 5 bases remaining between them. The V gene's germline CDR1 is LGHNA and CDR2 YSLEER. There are 13 residues in the CDR3. The CDR3 loop is CASSQAFNTEAFF. The CDR3 nucleotides are TGCGCCAGCAGCCAAGCCTTTAACACTGAAGCTTTCTTT.

The rearrangement joins TRBV4-1 to TRBJ1-2; 8 bases align to TRBD1. This CDR3 has 16 amino acids. The J segment lost 6 bases and the V segment lost 3 bases, leaving 12 bases of the junction unmatched. CDR1 and CDR2 from the germline V gene are MGHRA and YSYEKL. The CDR3 region has the DNA TGCGCCAGCAGCCACACTCCCAGGACAGGGCCCGATGGCTACACCTTC. Residues: CASSHTPRTGPDGYTF.

This chain uses TRBV7-2 with TRBJ1-1; 9 bases line up with TRBD1. The CDR3 totals 14 residues. The junction had 4 bases not matched to a gene; V was cut back by 4 bases and J by 4 bases. The V gene's germline CDR1 is SGHTA and CDR2 FQGNSA. The CDR3 loop is CASSWDRAGTEAFF. For the CDR3, the DNA is TGTGCCAGCAGCTGGGACAGGGCCGGCACTGAAGCTTTCTTT.

The genes are TRBV29-1 and TRBJ2-7; 7 nucleotides match TRBD1. The CDR3 covers 13 residues. V trimming: 6 bases; J trimming: 2 bases; junction bases outside the gene matches: 7. Germline lookup yields CDR1 SQVTM and CDR2 ANQGSEA. In DNA, the CDR3 is TGCAGCGTGCTGGACAGGTCAACCTACGAGCAGTACTTC. Translated, it gives CSVLDRSTYEQYF.

The chain combines TRBV6-5 with TRBJ1-5; tentatively, D is TRBD1 (6 bases). Trimming took off 0 bases at V and 5 bases at J, with 8 bases between the two ends. The CDR3 is 14 amino acids. CDR1 and CDR2 from the germline V gene are MNHEY and SVGAGI. CDR3 amino acids: CASSYSTGDQPQHF. DNA for the CDR3: TGTGCCAGCAGTTACTCGACAGGAGATCAGCCCCAGCATTTT.

The chain joins TRBV6-5 to TRBJ2-5; 11 bases match TRBD1. CDR3 length: 15 residues. Unmatched junction bases numbered 4, after V lost 2 bases and J lost 5 bases. Per the germline V gene, CDR1 is MNHEY and CDR2 is SVGAGI. CDR3 amino acids: CASSYGDRGRETQYF. In DNA, the CDR3 is TGTGCCAGCAGTTACGGGGACAGGGGGAGGGAGACCCAGTACTTC.

The chain is built from TRBV2 and TRBJ2-6, with 10 bases lining up with TRBD2. Germline loops: CDR1 SNHLY, CDR2 FYNNEI. J lost 0 bases, V lost 7 bases, and 6 bases had no gene match. This CDR3 comprises 17 residues. The CDR3 here is CASTLLAGRSGANVLTF. As DNA, the CDR3 is TGTGCCAGCACCTTACTAGCGGGGCGCTCTGGGGCCAACGTCCTGACTTTC.

This chain's CDR3 is CASSLLLGQGGGYTF. CDR3 DNA sequence: TGTGCCAGCAGTTTATTATTAGGACAGGGGGGTGGCTACACCTTC. The chain joins TRBV28 to TRBJ1-2, with 10 nucleotides matching TRBD1. After removal of 1 base from V and 7 bases from J, the junction contained 6 bases not matched to a gene. This CDR3 is 15 amino acids long. The germline CDR1 and CDR2 sequences are MDHEN and SYDVKM.

This chain connects TRBV28 to TRBJ1-1; the match to TRBD1 covers 7 bases. CDR3 size: 15 residues. CDR1 and CDR2 (germline): MDHEN, SYDVKM. V shed 6 bases and J 0 bases; nucleotides not matched to a gene: 7. The CDR3 sequence is CASSTPGQMNTEAFF. CDR3 DNA: TGTGCCAGCAGCACCCCGGGACAGATGAACACTGAAGCTTTCTTT.